What follows are 2 T cell receptor beta chains derived from one specimen sequenced in a study of CD8 T cells in Susac syndrome. Random hexamers primed reverse transcription of about 0.45 to 1 ug RNA. TCRdb re-called the immunoSEQ multiplex PCR reads with MiXCR, one entry per CDR3 protein. The data contain 200,000 to 250,000 distinct CDR3 sequences, roughly 95% of them seen just once; the ten biggest clones take up 0.07% to 0.09%. The sequenced material came from CD4+ T cells from PBMCs. These receptors all stem from a human donor with multiple sclerosis.

This sequence joins TRBV2 and TRBJ1-1; 7 bases agree with TRBD1. The CDR3 sequence is 15 residues long. Germline CDR1 reads SNHLY; CDR2 reads FYNNEI. V trimming: 1 base; J trimming: 0 bases; junction bases outside the gene matches: 2. This CDR3 reads CASSEGQGVNTEAFF. CDR3 nucleotide sequence: TGTGCCAGCAGTGAAGGACAGGGCGTGAACACTGAAGCTTTCTTT. The whole variable domain, filled in from reference TRBV2 and TRBJ1-1, reads EPEVTQTPSHQVTQMGQEVILRCVPISNHLYFYWYRQILGQKVEFLVSFYNNEISEKSEIFDDQFSVERPDGSNFTLKIRSTKLEDSAMYFCASSEGQGVNTEAFFGQGTRLTVV.

In nucleotides, the CDR3 is TGTGCCAGCAGCGAAAATGGGGGCTGGTTAGAGACCCAGTACTTC. As protein: CASSENGGWLETQYF. The chain joins TRBV9 to TRBJ2-5; possible D gene TRBD1, 6 bases. From germline, CDR1 is SGDLS and CDR2 YYNGEE. V lost 3 bases and J lost 4, with 16 bases in between. The CDR3 contains 15 residues.